This record concerns one T cell receptor beta chain sequence. No antigen is known for it. Expressed TCRB transcripts were sequenced after all isolated RNA was converted to cDNA. Produced via immunoSEQ multiplex PCR; TCRdb's table is partial and in-frame only. The sample includes about 620,000 clones, about 14% of them seen just once. This sample is drawn from a study of beta chain features in type 1 diabetes. On the study more broadly: Cells sorted and examined across all samples totaled approximately 100,000,000. Study outcomes and limitations: TCRB CDR3s were moderately but significantly shorter in Type 1 diabetes patients in all four CD4+ subsets. The influence of HLA type on TCRB rearrangement stayed undetermined. A closer apparent resemblance between naive, central memory and Treg TCRB repertoires was seen in patients than in healthy donors.

V was cut by 6 bases and J by 4 bases, with 4 bases left in between. Germline values: CDR1 SEHNR, CDR2 FQNEAQ (reference sequence). The CDR3 sequence is 12 residues long. The chain employs TRBV7-9 and TRBJ2-6; the D is unclear. This clonotype originated in a man younger than 30 in good health. The specimen was naive CD4+ T cells from blood. CDR3 region: CASSPGANVLTF. The CDR3 bases are TGTGCCAGCAGTCCAGGGGCCAACGTCCTGACTTTC.